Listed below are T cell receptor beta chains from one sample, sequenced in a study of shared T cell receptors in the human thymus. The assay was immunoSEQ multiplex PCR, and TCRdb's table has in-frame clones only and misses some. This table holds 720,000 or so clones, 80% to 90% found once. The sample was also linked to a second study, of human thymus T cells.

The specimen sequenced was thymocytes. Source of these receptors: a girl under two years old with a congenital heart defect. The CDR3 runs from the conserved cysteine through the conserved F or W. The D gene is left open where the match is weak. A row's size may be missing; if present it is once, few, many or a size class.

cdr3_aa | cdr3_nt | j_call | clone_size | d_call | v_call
CASSSTGTGDEKLFF | TGCGCCAGCAGTTCAACCGGGACAGGGGATGAAAAACTGTTTTTT | TRBJ1-4 | - | TRBD1 | TRBV4-1
CASSLERGGDPYEQYF | TGTGCCAGCAGCTTAGAAAGAGGAGGGGACCCTTACGAGCAGTACTTC | TRBJ2-7 | - | - | TRBV7-6
CASRQNLYEQYF | TGTGCCAGCAGACAGAATCTCTACGAGCAGTACTTC | TRBJ2-7 | - | - | TRBV28
CAISSGGSGNTIYF | TGTGCCATCAGTTCAGGAGGATCTGGAAACACCATATATTTT | TRBJ1-3 | - | - | TRBV10-3
CASSSPLLKTSRSKETQYF | TGTGCCAGCAGCTCCCCACTCCTTAAGACTAGCCGCAGCAAAGAGACCCAGTACTTC | TRBJ2-5 | few | TRBD2 | TRBV7-2
CASSQNFSCVRTGKVNTEAFF | TGTGCCAGCAGTCAAAATTTTTCCTGCGTTCGAACAGGGAAGGTGAACACTGAAGCTTTCTTT | TRBJ1-1 | - | - | TRBV27
CASSGPTGEREETQYF | TGTGCCAGCAGTGGCCCAACAGGGGAGAGGGAAGAGACCCAGTACTTC | TRBJ2-5 | once | TRBD1 | TRBV6-1
CASSLTGTVYNEQFF | TGTGCCAGCAGCTTAACCGGGACAGTATACAATGAGCAGTTCTTC | TRBJ2-1 | - | TRBD1 | TRBV5-4
CASSKSGAWKRLNPFNYGYTF | TGTGCCAGCAGTAAGAGCGGGGCGTGGAAGCGGCTAAACCCGTTCAACTATGGCTACACCTTC | TRBJ1-2 | - | - | TRBV2
CRQGSNYGYTF | TGCAGACAGGGATCGAACTATGGCTACACCTTC | TRBJ1-2 | - | - | TRBV20-1
CASDTGPNYGYTF | TGTGCCAGCGATACAGGGCCCAACTATGGCTACACCTTC | TRBJ1-2 | once | - | TRBV9
CASSKSGAGSPLHF | TGTGCCAGCTCCAAGAGCGGCGCGGGTTCACCCCTCCACTTT | TRBJ1-6 | - | - | TRBV7-3
CASSFRNRDSNQPQHF | TGTGCCAGCAGTTTTCGGAACCGGGATAGCAATCAGCCCCAGCATTTT | TRBJ1-5 | - | - | TRBV28
CASSERQGLRNTEAFF | TGTGCCAGCAGCGAAAGACAGGGATTGAGGAACACTGAAGCTTTCTTT | TRBJ1-1 | few | TRBD1 | TRBV7-3
CASSTPRTWDSRMNTEAFF | TGTGCCAGTAGTACCCCCCGGACCTGGGACAGCCGGATGAACACTGAAGCTTTCTTT | TRBJ1-1 | - | TRBD1 | TRBV19
CSVVVPQVPFYEQYF | TGCAGCGTTGTCGTCCCCCAGGTACCATTCTACGAGCAGTACTTC | TRBJ2-7 | - | - | TRBV29-1
CASSLATFRDRGGEVEAFF | TGTGCCAGCAGCTTGGCCACGTTCCGGGACAGGGGCGGCGAGGTCGAAGCTTTCTTT | TRBJ1-1 | - | TRBD1 | TRBV5-6
CAISEPDRAPGYTF | TGTGCCATCAGTGAGCCAGACAGGGCTCCTGGCTACACCTTC | TRBJ1-2 | - | TRBD1 | TRBV10-3
CASSRSNRGKRPGANVLTF | TGTGCCAGCAGTCGCTCTAACAGGGGTAAGAGGCCTGGGGCCAACGTCCTGACTTTC | TRBJ2-6 | - | TRBD1 | TRBV2
CASSLDGGVGETQYF | TGCGCCAGCAGCTTGGACGGCGGGGTAGGGGAGACCCAGTACTTC | TRBJ2-5 | - | - | TRBV5-1
CASSYFSGWNEKLFF | TGCGCCAGCAGCTACTTTTCAGGGTGGAATGAAAAACTGTTTTTT | TRBJ1-4 | - | - | TRBV5-1
CAISEGGQGSTDTQYF | TGTGCCATCAGTGAGGGGGGACAGGGCTCCACAGATACGCAGTATTTT | TRBJ2-3 | - | TRBD1 | TRBV10-3
CASSLGGGVGYEETF | TGTGCCAGCAGCTTAGGAGGAGGGGTGGGCTATGAGGAGACCTTC | TRBJ1-2 | - | - | TRBV5-4
CAWSRGNTGEDQPQHF | TGTGCCTGGAGTCGCGGAAATACAGGAGAAGATCAGCCCCAGCATTTT | TRBJ1-5 | - | - | TRBV30
CASSCGGDNQPQHF | TGTGCCAGCAGTTGTGGGGGGGACAATCAGCCCCAGCATTTT | TRBJ1-5 | - | - | TRBV27
CASSFQSASNTEAFF | TGTGCCAGCAGTTTTCAGAGCGCCTCGAACACTGAAGCTTTCTTT | TRBJ1-1 | - | - | TRBV27
CASSLGGLRILYGYTF | TGTGCCAGCAGCTTGGGGGGCTTGCGGATCCTCTATGGCTACACCTTC | TRBJ1-2 | - | - | TRBV5-4
CASSPRTSGGAGRTDTQYF | TGCGCCAGCAGCCCCCGGACTAGCGGGGGGGCCGGTCGCACAGATACGCAGTATTTT | TRBJ2-3 | - | TRBD2 | TRBV4-3
CASSHTSRHGQPDVQPQHF | TGTGCCAGCAGCCATACATCACGCCATGGACAGCCCGACGTTCAGCCCCAGCATTTT | TRBJ1-5 | - | - | TRBV11-2
CASSPRGQVCLYGLMNTEAFF | TGTGCCAGCTCACCACGAGGACAGGTCTGTCTATATGGCCTAATGAACACTGAAGCTTTCTTT | TRBJ1-1 | - | TRBD1 | TRBV18
CASSYIGTDYEQYF | TGTGCCAGCAGTTACATTGGGACAGACTACGAGCAGTACTTC | TRBJ2-7 | - | TRBD1 | TRBV6-5
CASSWSGVTDTQYF | TGTGCCAGCAGCTGGTCAGGGGTCACCGATACGCAGTATTTT | TRBJ2-3 | - | - | TRBV5-5
CASSSLGEVYGYTF | TGTGCCAGCAGTTCGTTAGGGGAGGTCTATGGCTACACCTTC | TRBJ1-2 | - | - | TRBV27
CSARTGGYSGNTIYF | TGCAGCGCTCGGACAGGGGGTTACTCTGGAAACACCATATATTTT | TRBJ1-3 | - | TRBD1 | TRBV29-1
CSVDAYGRGGTPTNEKLFF | TGCAGCGTTGACGCTTACGGGCGGGGGGGGACACCAACTAATGAAAAACTGTTTTTT | TRBJ1-4 | - | - | TRBV29-1
CSAQSTDTQYF | TGCAGTGCGCAGAGCACAGATACGCAGTATTTT | TRBJ2-3 | - | - | TRBV20-1
CAIRTGPDTQYF | TGTGCCATTCGGACAGGTCCAGATACGCAGTATTTT | TRBJ2-3 | - | TRBD1 | TRBV10-3
CSVSSRGSTEAFF | TGCAGCGTCTCCTCGAGGGGGAGCACTGAAGCTTTCTTT | TRBJ1-1 | - | - | TRBV29-1
CASSAALLAREQYF | TGTGCCAGCAGCGCCGCGTTGTTAGCTCGCGAGCAGTACTTC | TRBJ2-7 | once | - | TRBV9
CASSPRTGRGNEKLFF | TGTGCCAGCAGCCCCCGGACAGGGCGGGGTAATGAAAAACTGTTTTTT | TRBJ1-4 | - | TRBD1 | TRBV28
CASRGQGKRAEAFF | TGTGCCAGCAGGGGACAGGGTAAGAGGGCTGAAGCTTTCTTT | TRBJ1-1 | - | TRBD1 | TRBV27
CASSHGASEKLFF | TGTGCCAGCAGTCATGGGGCCTCGGAAAAACTGTTTTTT | TRBJ1-4 | - | - | TRBV2
CASSQRLSPRAVNSPLHF | TGTGCCAGCAGCCAAAGATTGTCCCCCAGGGCAGTTAATTCACCCCTCCACTTT | TRBJ1-6 | - | - | TRBV4-2
CASTSVGGARGYGYTF | TGTGCCAGCACCTCCGTAGGGGGGGCGCGAGGCTATGGCTACACCTTC | TRBJ1-2 | - | - | TRBV28
CAISDSITTQTGGENTEAFF | TGTGCCATCAGTGACTCGATAACGACCCAAACAGGGGGAGAGAACACTGAAGCTTTCTTT | TRBJ1-1 | - | TRBD1 | TRBV10-3
CASSWGTGRNEQYF | TGTGCCAGCAGTTGGGGGACAGGGCGAAACGAGCAGTACTTC | TRBJ2-7 | - | TRBD1 | TRBV6-5
CANSGGAHTDTQYF | TGTGCCAATAGCGGGGGGGCCCACACAGATACGCAGTATTTT | TRBJ2-3 | - | TRBD2 | TRBV7-2
CASSIGTGNSNQPQHF | TGTGCCAGCTCAATCGGGACAGGGAATAGCAATCAGCCCCAGCATTTT | TRBJ1-5 | - | TRBD1 | TRBV18
CASSMGTCGVGNTIYF | TGCGCCAGCAGCATGGGGACATGCGGGGTGGGAAACACCATATATTTT | TRBJ1-3 | - | - | TRBV5-1
CSVEWQAFNYGYTF | TGCAGCGTTGAATGGCAGGCCTTCAACTATGGCTACACCTTC | TRBJ1-2 | - | - | TRBV29-1
CSAPRSSAQHF | TGCAGTGCCCCTCGGTCCTCCGCCCAGCATTTT | TRBJ1-5 | once | - | TRBV20-1
CASSQGEAGRNSPLHF | TGTGCCAGCAGCCAAGGGGAGGCCGGGCGAAATTCACCCCTCCACTTT | TRBJ1-6 | - | - | TRBV14
CASSPVGVSPLHF | TGTGCCAGCAGCCCCGTCGGGGTTTCACCCCTCCACTTT | TRBJ1-6 | - | - | TRBV6-6